This entry lists 18 T cell receptor beta chains sequenced from one sample in a study of blood T cells in healthy people across ages. It was with a sample-barcoded 5' primer and a J-beta primer mix that a second PCR of roughly 7 to 12 cycles was run. TCRdb re-derived calls from the 5' RACE reads in MiXCR, one entry per CDR3 protein. Here the sample spans about 1.6 million distinct CDR3 sequences, around 36% being singletons. The sequencing input was blood. All receptors come from a woman in her 30s in good health.

This chain links TRBV4-1 with TRBJ2-1, with D possibly TRBD1 on 5 matching bases. Deletions cut 1 base from V and 9 bases from J, with 19 bases between. The CDR3 consists of 16 residues. From germline, CDR1 is MGHRA and CDR2 YSYEKL. The chain's CDR3 is CASSQAGPPQHSEQFF. As DNA, the CDR3 is TGCGCCAGCAGCCAAGCAGGGCCCCCGCAACATAGTGAGCAGTTCTTC.

The chain couples TRBV20-1 to TRBJ2-5, with a weak D call TRBD2 (6 bases). The CDR3 covers 12 residues. Per the germline V gene, CDR1 is DFQATT and CDR2 is SNEGSKA (reference sequence). V lost 6 bases and J lost 3, with 11 bases in between. In DNA, the CDR3 is TGCAGTGCGGCGGGCGGGGAAGAGACCCAGTACTTC. Protein: CSAAGGEETQYF.

This clonotype has just a few counts. The V and J genes are TRBV5-1 and TRBJ2-6; D unresolved. This CDR3 contains 18 residues. Germline V gene data show CDR1 as SGHRS and CDR2 as YFSETQ. Trimming removed 1 base at V and 0 bases at J, with 14 bases between. The CDR3 loop is CASSLISVMVSGANVLTF. CDR3 coding DNA: TGCGCCAGCAGCTTGATAAGTGTTATGGTCTCTGGGGCCAACGTCCTGACTTTC.

This clonotype was seen a few times. The CDR3: CASSVAGPPITYNEQFF. The CDR3 DNA reads as TGTGCCAGCAGCGTAGCGGGTCCTCCAATTACGTACAATGAGCAGTTCTTC. The chain is built from TRBV9 and TRBJ2-1; D unresolved. CDR3 size: 17 residues. V lost 0 bases and J 4 bases, leaving 17 bases between the germline ends. Germline-derived CDR1 and CDR2 are SGDLS and YYNGEE.

This clonotype has a handful of counts. This chain joins TRBV6-1 and TRBJ1-5; 7 bases map to TRBD1. Trimming cost V 8 bases and J 3 bases; bases outside gene matches: 19. Germline CDR1 and CDR2: MNHNS and SASEGT. The CDR3 consists of 18 residues. The CDR3, as DNA: TGTGCCAGCCTGCCCTGGTCACTCGGACAGGACCACAATCAGCCCCAGCATTTT. The encoded protein is CASLPWSLGQDHNQPQHF.

This clonotype turned up a few times. An end of the junction does not agree with germline; a read error may underlie this. The chain couples TRBV5-6 to TRBJ2-3; no firm D call. In germline, CDR1 is SGHDT, CDR2 YYEEEE. This CDR3 is 13 amino acids long. CDR3 loop: CASSLAAGYTQYF. The CDR3 bases are TGTGCCAGCAGTTTGGCAGCCGGCTATACGCAGTATTTT.

The V and J genes are TRBV20-1 and TRBJ1-2, with TRBD1 as a possible D gene (5 bases). The CDR3 runs to 12 residues. V was pared by 6 bases and J by 2 bases, with 10 bases between. Germline CDR1 reads DFQATT; CDR2 reads SNEGSKA (reference sequence). The DNA of the CDR3 is TGCAGTGCCGAGACAGAAAACTATGGCTACACCTTC. This encodes CSAETENYGYTF.

In the case of this clonotype: This sequence may be a read error, since a much larger clone differs from it by one base. CDR3 in DNA: TGCAGTGCTAGAGAATCGGGGGCGGGGTTTCCCTACGAGCAGTACTTC. Translation gives CSARESGAGFPYEQYF. The chain uses TRBV20-1 and TRBJ2-7, with D perhaps given as TRBD1 or TRBD2 (6 bases each). Per germline, CDR1 DFQATT and CDR2 SNEGSKA (reference sequence). This CDR3 is 16 amino acids long. V gave up 0 bases and J gave up 2 bases, with 17 bases separating them.

Points on this clonotype: A single base separates this from a much larger clone, so it may be a read error. The chain employs TRBV10-3 and TRBJ2-7; the D gene could be TRBD1 or TRBD2 (5 bases each). Germline CDR1 ENHRY, CDR2 SYGVKD. The CDR3 is made up of 14 amino acids. The CDR3 coding sequence is TGTGCCGTCAGTGAGTTTGAGGGGATCCACGAGCAGTACTTC. Translation: CAVSEFEGIHEQYF.

V usage is TRBV7-7 and J usage is TRBJ2-1, with D possibly TRBD2 on 6 matching bases. Per the germline V gene, CDR1 is SSHAT and CDR2 is FNYEAQ (reference sequence). V dropped 6 bases and J dropped 8 bases, with 20 bases sitting between them. The CDR3 extends over 15 amino acids. DNA for the CDR3: TGTGCCAGCAGTCCCACCCCAGACGGGAGCGATGAGCAGTTCTTC. Protein: CASSPTPDGSDEQFF.

The chain employs TRBV3-1 and TRBJ2-1; 16 nucleotides line up with TRBD2. This CDR3 is built from 19 residues. V lost 0 bases, J lost 8 bases, and 10 bases stayed unmatched. CDR1 LGHDT and CDR2 YNNKEL come from the germline V gene (reference sequence). DNA of the CDR3: TGTGCCAGCAGCCAAGATGAGGGGACTAGCGGGAGGGAGGTTGATGAGCAGTTCTTC. Its protein product is CASSQDEGTSGREVDEQFF.

This clonotype was seen more than once but under ten times. The rearrangement links TRBV20-1 to TRBJ1-1, with a weak D call TRBD1 (5 bases). The CDR3 runs 13 residues. Looked up from germline, CDR1 is DFQATT and CDR2 is SNEGSKA (reference sequence). V was pared by 6 bases and J by 1 base, with 12 bases between. The CDR3 region has the DNA TGCAGTGCCAGCCGACAGAGGAACACTGAAGCTTTCTTT. Protein sequence: CSASRQRNTEAFF.

This clonotype was seen a few times. The chain joins TRBV9 to TRBJ2-7; D is undetermined. V gave up 0 bases and J gave up 0 bases, with 10 bases separating them. The CDR3 length is 15 residues. Germline V gene lookup returns CDR1 SGDLS and CDR2 YYNGEE. The DNA for the CDR3 is TGTGCCAGCAGCGTAGGAACGGAAAGCTCCTACGAGCAGTACTTC. Residues: CASSVGTESSYEQYF.

The chain links TRBV27 to TRBJ2-1; weak D call: TRBD2 (5 bases). With the DNA end fitting TRBJ2-7 better, the J assignment may be wrong. CDR1 is MNHEY, CDR2 SMNVEV, per germline (reference sequence). The length of the CDR3 is 17 residues. CDR3 DNA sequence: TGTGCCAGCAGTTTAGTTGGCGGGTTGAGCTCCTACAATGAGCAGTACTTC. It encodes CASSLVGGLSSYNEQYF.

The J gene is TRBJ2-3, the V gene TRBV9, with D perhaps matching TRBD1 or TRBD2 (7 bases each). CDR3 size: 14 residues. Trimming cost V 3 bases and J 8 bases, with 16 bases left between them. Germline loops: CDR1 SGDLS, CDR2 YYNGEE. For the CDR3, the DNA is TGTGCCAGCAGCGCAGGGGGGGCCCCAGGTACGCAGTATTTT. Amino acids: CASSAGGAPGTQYF.

A word on this clonotype: The junction departs from germline at one end; a sequencing error may be responsible. The chain carries TRBV27 and TRBJ2-1, with D possibly TRBD1 on 6 matching bases. CDR1 MNHEY and CDR2 SMNVEV come from the germline V gene (reference sequence). CDR3 length: 15 amino acids. CDR3 region: CASSIDRLAYSEQFF. The CDR3 region has the DNA TGTGCCAGCAGCATCGACAGGCTAGCTTACAGTGAGCAGTTCTTC.

This chain uses TRBV7-9 with TRBJ1-5; D gene uncertain. CDR1 and CDR2 from the germline V gene are SEHNR and FQNEAQ (reference sequence). The CDR3 consists of 15 residues. V gave up 2 bases and J gave up 0 bases, with 8 bases separating them. The CDR3 is CASSLLGPSNQPQHF. The CDR3 nucleotides are TGTGCCAGCAGCTTACTAGGTCCTAGCAATCAGCCCCAGCATTTT.

This clonotype came up many times. V and J are TRBV29-1 and TRBJ2-1, with D perhaps assigned TRBD1 or TRBD2 (6 bases each). V shed 8 bases and J shed 0 bases, with 17 bases lying between them. This CDR3 spans 15 amino acids. Germline CDR1 is SQVTM and CDR2 is ANQGSEA. The CDR3 coding sequence is TGCAGCCCCGGGGGCGGTCCGGGCTCCTACAATGAGCAGTTCTTC. Translation gives CSPGGGPGSYNEQFF.